The clone carrying this T cell receptor (beta chain) appeared a few times. Its antigen is not identified. These data come from a study of post-analysis software for immune sequencing data. Carried by the TCR beta cDNA libraries were unique molecular identifiers. TCRdb independently ran MiXCR on the PCR reads; one entry per CDR3 protein. The sample lists about 540,000 distinct CDR3 sequences; 34% were seen once. The CDR3 consists of 17 residues. Trimming left V 0 bases short and J 9 bases short, with 21 bases between. Germline CDR1 is MNHEY and CDR2 is SVGAGI. The study's findings and limits: TRBV5-6, TRBV5-1 and TRBV20-1 were among five TRBV segments more frequent in patients than controls.

The material sequenced was blood. The sequence came from a girl younger than 18 with multiple sclerosis. V gene TRBV6-5 combines with J gene TRBJ2-1; D is tentatively TRBD1 or TRBD2 (5 bases each). Written as DNA, the CDR3 is TGTGCCAGCAGTTACTCGGCTTCGGGGCAGGGATTTGGTGAGCAGTTCTTC. Translating it yields CASSYSASGQGFGEQFF.